These 28 T cell receptor beta chains originate from one sample sequenced in a study of T cell clonality in common variable immunodeficiency. Data came from immunoSEQ multiplex PCR; TCRdb stores just in-frame clones and leaves some out. This repertoire holds about 52,000 clones, and none appear only once. The source material was peripheral blood mononuclear cells. Receptors originate from a person aged 18 to 70 in good health.

This clone was found a few times. The CDR3 end lies 3 residues beyond the end of the read and is filled in from the germline J gene. V gene TRBV2 combines with J gene TRBJ1-5; D possibly corresponds to TRBD1 (5 bases). This CDR3 is built from 15 residues. Trimming removed 6 bases at V and 1 base at J, with 13 bases between. Germline V gene data show CDR1 as SNHLY and CDR2 as FYNNEI. The CDR3 is CASSTERGSNQPQHF. CDR3 DNA (partial): TGTGCCAGCAGCACGGAAAGGGGAAGCAATCAGCCC.

This clone has ten or more counts. The missing CDR3 end, 3 residues past where the read stops, is filled in from the germline J gene. This rearrangement joins TRBV5-6 to TRBJ1-2; D remains ambiguous. Germline lookup yields CDR1 SGHDT and CDR2 YYEEEE. The length of the CDR3 is 14 residues. Trimming removed 4 bases from V and 1 base from J, with 11 bases in between. CDR3 DNA (partial): TGTGCCAGCAGCGGAACCGGGGTTAACTATGGC. Encoded protein: CASSGTGVNYG. The full CDR3 is CASSGTGVNYGYTF. Complete variable domain (other parts from reference TRBV5-6 and TRBJ1-2): DAGVTQSPTHLIKTRGQQVTLRCSPKSGHDTVSWYQQALGQGPQFIFQYYEEEERQRGNFPDRFSGHQFPNYSSELNVNALLLGDSALYLCASSGTGVNYGYTFGSGTRLTVV.

The CDR3 reads CSAGGRVVGYTF. The part of the CDR3 DNA that was read is TGCAGTGCAGGGGGCAGGGTTGTTGGC. This chain connects TRBV20-1 to TRBJ1-2; 7 nucleotides align to TRBD1. The read gets to within 3 residues of the CDR3 end, and the germline J gene fills in the rest. The junction had 8 bases not matched to a gene; V was cut back by 6 bases and J by 7 bases. The CDR3 runs 12 residues. Germline CDR1 is DFQATT and CDR2 is SNEGSKA (reference sequence).

This clone was observed a few times. The CDR3 end is not reached by the read, which stops 3 residues before it; the germline J gene fills it in. The chain employs TRBV19 and TRBJ1-2, with no clear D. The CDR3 length is 17 residues. The germline gives CDR1 LNHDA, CDR2 SQIVND (reference sequence). CDR3 bases read: TGTGCCAGTAGTCCTCCCCTCGTGGCTAGCGAAGTGGGTGAC. Its protein is CASSPPLVASEVGD. The whole CDR3 reads CASSPPLVASEVGDYTF.

This clone was counted ten times or more. The read halts 3 residues ahead of the CDR3 end, with the missing end drawn from the germline J gene. The rearrangement uses TRBV5-1 and TRBJ2-5, with D possibly being TRBD1 (6 bases). Trimming shortened V by 4 bases and J by 2 bases, and 9 bases separated the two germline ends. CDR1 and CDR2 (germline): SGHRS, YFSETQ. The CDR3 has 13 residues. CDR3 amino acids: CASSPDRQETQYF. CDR3 bases read: TGCGCCAGCAGCCCGGACAGACAAGAGACC.

This clone was counted many times. Coverage ceases 3 residues before the CDR3 finishes, and the germline J gene fills in the end. The chain has TRBV5-4 and TRBJ2-3; D may be TRBD1 or TRBD2 (6 bases each). Trimming removed 7 bases from V and 0 bases from J, with 18 bases in between. CDR1 and CDR2 (germline): SGHNT, YYREEE (reference sequence). The CDR3 extends over 16 amino acids. CDR3 DNA (partial): TGTGCCAGCGCCTTGGGGGGCGCCTCTAGCACAGATACG. This codes for CASALGGASSTDT. The whole CDR3 sequence reads CASALGGASSTDTQYF. The whole variable domain, remainder taken from reference TRBV5-4 and TRBJ2-3, is ETGVTQSPTHLIKTRGQQVTLRCSSQSGHNTVSWYQQALGQGPQFIFQYYREEENGRGNFPPRFSGLQFPNYSSELNVNALELDDSALYLCASALGGASSTDTQYFGPGTRLTVL.

On this clone: The DNA ends 3 residues before the CDR3 does, and the rest of the CDR3 is filled in from the germline J gene. The rearrangement links TRBV2 to TRBJ2-7; 8 bases map to TRBD1. Trimming cost V 2 bases and J 1 base; bases outside gene matches: 7. This CDR3 has 16 residues. Germline V gene sequence: CDR1 SNHLY, CDR2 FYNNEI. The DNA read from the CDR3 is TGTGCCAGCAGTGAATATGGGGGACAGGTGTCCTACGAG. This translates into CASSEYGGQVSYE. The whole CDR3 sequence is CASSEYGGQVSYEQYF.

This clone showed up many times. The read falls 3 residues short of the CDR3 end, and the missing part is taken from the germline J gene. The chain recombines TRBV20-1 with TRBJ2-7; either TRBD1 or TRBD2 may fit D (5 bases each). The CDR3 runs to 14 residues. V was pared by 1 base and J by 0 bases, with 10 bases between. Germline V gene lookup returns CDR1 DFQATT and CDR2 SNEGSKA (reference sequence). The CDR3 DNA, read in part, is TGCAGTGCTAGAGTCGAGGGGAGCTCCTACGAG. Its protein product is CSARVEGSSYE. The whole CDR3 protein is CSARVEGSSYEQYF.

Only a few counts were recorded for this clone. The read comes to an end 3 residues before the CDR3 does, leaving the germline J gene to fill in the end. The chain is built from TRBV20-1 and TRBJ1-5; 7 bases agree with TRBD1. Trimming removed 0 bases from V and 7 bases from J; junction bases left unmatched: 9. CDR3 length: 15 residues. Looked up from germline, CDR1 is DFQATT and CDR2 is SNEGSKA (reference sequence). The sequenced CDR3 bases are TGCAGTGCTAGAGAGGACAGGTCTTCGAGACAGCCC. It specifies CSAREDRSSRQP. The whole CDR3 region reads CSAREDRSSRQPQHF.

There are many counts of this clone. The read halts 3 residues ahead of the CDR3 end, with the missing end drawn from the germline J gene. The V call is TRBV10-3, the J call TRBJ1-2, with 10 bases lining up with TRBD1. V dropped 7 bases and J dropped 5; count of bases not matched to a gene: 10. This CDR3 has 15 residues. Looked up from germline, CDR1 is ENHRY and CDR2 is SYGVKD. This CDR3 reads CAITGQGTNVYGYTF. The covered CDR3 bases are TGTGCCATCACGGGACAGGGGACGAACGTTTATGGC.

Comment on this clone: The read stops 3 residues short of the end of the CDR3; the missing end is completed from the germline J gene. V usage is TRBV5-1 and J usage is TRBJ1-2, with 7 bases aligning to TRBD1. The CDR3 length is 15 residues. The germline CDR1 and CDR2 sequences are SGHRS and YFSETQ. CDR3 region: CASTSTLDREAGYTF. The part of the CDR3 DNA that was read is TGCGCCAGCACGAGCACCTTAGACAGGGAGGCGGGC.

In its sample, this clone was seen many times. The observed sequence ends 3 residues before the CDR3 terminus, with the missing tail filled in from the germline J gene. The chain uses TRBV20-1 and TRBJ1-2; tentative D call: TRBD1 (6 bases). The length of the CDR3 is 17 residues. Germline V lookup: CDR1 DFQATT, CDR2 SNEGSKA (reference sequence). Trimming removed 0 bases from V and 3 bases from J, with 20 bases in between. The part of the CDR3 DNA that was read is TGCAGTGCTAGAGACCCCGGGACAAAAATCTGGGACTATGGC. Its translation is CSARDPGTKIWDYG. The whole CDR3 sequence reads CSARDPGTKIWDYGYTF.

This clone was observed many times. The read ends 3 residues early relative to the CDR3; the germline J gene fills the gap. The rearrangement joins TRBV19 to TRBJ1-5, with a weak D call TRBD1 (5 bases). The CDR3 is 12 amino acids. Looked up from germline, CDR1 is LNHDA and CDR2 is SQIVND (reference sequence). V gave up 9 bases and J gave up 6 bases, with 12 bases separating them. The CDR3 spells CASQTGAQPQHF. The sequenced CDR3 bases are TGTGCCAGCCAAACAGGTGCTCAGCCC. The full variable domain, in which reference TRBV19 and TRBJ1-5 provide the parts outside the CDR3, is DGGITQSPKYLFRKEGQNVTLSCEQNLNHDAMYWYRQDPGQGLRLIYYSQIVNDFQKGDIAEGYSVSREKKESFPLTVTSAQKNPTAFYLCASQTGAQPQHFGDGTRLSIL.

In this sample, this clone turned up many times. The sequenced fragment ends 3 residues before the CDR3 boundary, so the rest is inferred from the germline J gene. This chain links TRBV5-1 with TRBJ1-4; TRBD1 matches 7 bases. The CDR3 spans 15 residues. V dropped 6 bases and J dropped 8; count of bases not matched to a gene: 13. Germline lookup yields CDR1 SGHRS and CDR2 YFSETQ. The DNA read from the CDR3 is TGCGCCAGCAACAACAGGGGAGGAGTAGGGGAAAAA. It is translated as CASNNRGGVGEK. From start to end, the CDR3 is CASNNRGGVGEKLFF.

A remark on this clone: The read falls 3 residues short of the CDR3 end, and the missing part is taken from the germline J gene. This rearrangement joins TRBV6-1 to TRBJ1-5; D perhaps matches TRBD1 (5 bases). V shed 3 bases and J shed 4 bases, with 13 bases lying between them. The CDR3 length is 15 residues. Germline values: CDR1 MNHNS, CDR2 SASEGT. The covered CDR3 bases are TGTGCCAGCAGTGATATCCAGGGCGCTAATCAGCCC. It codes for CASSDIQGANQP. The full CDR3 protein reads CASSDIQGANQPQHF.

This clone was counted many times. This CDR3 reads CSAPPSGGLITDTQYF. CDR3 DNA (partial): TGCAGTGCGCCTCCTAGCGGGGGGTTAATCACAGATACG. V usage is TRBV20-1 and J usage is TRBJ2-3; TRBD2 matches at 11 bases. The CDR3 end is not reached by the read, which stops 3 residues before it; the germline J gene fills it in. V gave up 6 bases and J gave up 2 bases; unmatched junction bases: 10. The CDR3 has 16 amino acids. Germline CDR1 and CDR2: DFQATT and SNEGSKA (reference sequence).

This clone was seen repeatedly, ten times or more. Read sequence stops 3 residues before the CDR3 end, and the germline J gene provides the missing end. The chain combines TRBV23-1 with TRBJ2-3; tentative D call: TRBD2 (6 bases). TRBV23-1 is treated as an ORF (open reading frame) with a function not yet certain. Trimming cost V 10 bases and J 1 base, with 18 bases left between them. The CDR3 has 15 residues. The CDR3 reads CAKPGLFYCTDTQYF. Incomplete CDR3 DNA: TGCGCCAAACCCGGACTATTTTATTGCACAGATACG.

Regarding this clone: The read ends 3 residues shy of where the CDR3 ends; the end is completed using the germline J gene. The V call is TRBV11-2, the J call TRBJ2-7; possibly TRBD2 for D (5 bases). Trimming shortened V by 3 bases and J by 0 bases, and 12 bases separated the two germline ends. The CDR3 totals 15 residues. Germline V gene sequence: CDR1 SGHAT, CDR2 FQNNGV. Partial CDR3 DNA: TGTGCCAGCAGCTTCCGAGCGGATAGCTCCTACGAG. Protein product: CASSFRADSSYE. The CDR3 reads in full as CASSFRADSSYEQYF.

This clone was found a few times. The DNA ends 3 residues before the CDR3 does, and the rest of the CDR3 is filled in from the germline J gene. This chain links TRBV19 with TRBJ1-1; possibly TRBD1 for D (6 bases). Trimming took off 7 bases at V and 3 bases at J, with 18 bases between the two ends. There are 15 residues in the CDR3. Germline V CDR1 and CDR2: LNHDA, SQIVND (reference sequence). CDR3 DNA (partial): TGTGCCAGTATCGGAAACAGGGTAGAGGACACTGAA. It specifies CASIGNRVEDTE. The complete CDR3 protein is CASIGNRVEDTEAFF.

This clone was found many times. The read ends 3 residues shy of where the CDR3 ends; the end is completed using the germline J gene. The chain combines TRBV6-4 with TRBJ1-1; a possible D gene is TRBD1 (6 bases). The ends were cut back, 4 bases at V and 1 base at J, with 13 bases in the middle. Germline CDR1 reads MRHNA; CDR2 reads SNTAGT. The CDR3 sequence is 15 residues long. The CDR3 bases that were read are TGTGCCAGCAGTGCGGTGATGGGACAGAACACTGAA. It is translated as CASSAVMGQNTE. From start to end, the CDR3 is CASSAVMGQNTEAFF.

This clone showed up many times. The read terminates 3 residues before the CDR3 end, so the remaining end is supplied by the germline J gene. This sequence joins TRBV30 and TRBJ2-1, with 11 bases fitting TRBD2. This CDR3 spans 14 amino acids. Looked up from germline, CDR1 is GTSNPN and CDR2 is SVGIG (reference sequence). J was trimmed by 8 bases and V by 1 base; bases with no gene match: 4. CDR3 DNA (partial): TGTGCCTGGAGTGACGGTAGCGGGGGGGATGAG. Amino acids: CAWSDGSGGDE. The full CDR3 protein reads CAWSDGSGGDEQFF.

This clone was counted between two and nine times. The read gets to within 3 residues of the CDR3 end, and the germline J gene fills in the rest. The chain combines TRBV19 with TRBJ1-6; 7 nucleotides match TRBD1. Per the germline V gene, CDR1 is LNHDA and CDR2 is SQIVND (reference sequence). The junction had 2 bases not matched to a gene; V was cut back by 6 bases and J by 0 bases. This CDR3 comprises 15 residues. The CDR3 protein is CASRTGSSYNSPLHF. The part of the CDR3 DNA that was read is TGTGCCAGTAGGACAGGGAGCTCCTATAATTCACCC.

This clone has ten or more counts. The sequence runs out 3 residues before the end of the CDR3; the remainder is reconstructed from the germline J gene. The V gene is TRBV19, the J gene TRBJ2-7, with D tentatively TRBD1 or TRBD2 (6 bases each). The CDR3 length is 13 residues. Trimming took 0 bases from V and 6 from J, leaving 9 bases between them. CDR1 and CDR2 (germline): LNHDA, SQIVND (reference sequence). This CDR3 is CASSIDGGGEQYF. CDR3 DNA, as far as it was read: TGTGCCAGTAGTATAGATGGAGGGGGCGAG.

A few counts support this clone. Mismatch with germline at one junction end may stem from a read error. The read stops 3 residues short of the end of the CDR3; the missing end is completed from the germline J gene. Other DNA sequences in this specimen translate into the identical CDR3. The chain is built from TRBV5-1 and TRBJ1-3; 9 bases are shared with TRBD1. CDR1 and CDR2 from the germline V gene are SGHRS and YFSETQ. The CDR3 loop spans 17 amino acids. CDR3 protein: CASSLMDRGSSGNTIYF. The CDR3 DNA, read in part, is TGCGCCAGCAGCTTGATGGACAGGGGAAGCTCTGGAAACACT.

This clone came up many times. The read terminates 3 residues before the CDR3 end, so the remaining end is supplied by the germline J gene. V and J are TRBV2 and TRBJ2-3; 10 nucleotides align to TRBD2. The CDR3 is made up of 15 amino acids. Germline-derived CDR1 and CDR2 are SNHLY and FYNNEI. The junction had 3 bases not matched to a gene; V was cut back by 6 bases and J by 0 bases. Partial CDR3 DNA: TGTGCCAGCAGGGATAGCGGGGGGAGCACAGATACG. This codes for CASRDSGGSTDT. Given in full, the CDR3 is CASRDSGGSTDTQYF. Looking up the rest from reference TRBV2 and TRBJ2-3 gives the full variable domain: EPEVTQTPSHQVTQMGQEVILRCVPISNHLYFYWYRQILGQKVEFLVSFYNNEISEKSEIFDDQFSVERPDGSNFTLKIRSTKLEDSAMYFCASRDSGGSTDTQYFGPGTRLTVL.

This clone was seen at least ten times. The DNA ends 3 residues before the CDR3 does, and the rest of the CDR3 is filled in from the germline J gene. The V and J genes are TRBV29-1 and TRBJ2-1, with 10 bases fitting TRBD2. Germline assignment: CDR1 SQVTM and CDR2 ANQGSEA. This CDR3 spans 16 amino acids. Trimming took 6 bases from V and 6 from J; bases not matched to a gene: 14. CDR3: CSVDLSGTSAVNEQFF. CDR3 DNA (partial): TGCAGCGTCGATCTTTCCGGGACTAGCGCCGTCAATGAG.

This clone is medium-sized in the sample. The CDR3 goes on 3 residues after the read ends, and that part is filled in from the germline J gene. Other nucleotide sequences in the sample specify the same CDR3. The chain joins TRBV6-1 to TRBJ2-3; 12 bases fit TRBD2. Trimming took 2 bases from V and 4 from J; bases not matched to a gene: 1. The V gene's germline CDR1 is MNHNS and CDR2 SASEGT. The CDR3 totals 15 residues. Incomplete CDR3 DNA: TGTGCCAGCAGTGAACTAGCGGGAGGGCCAGATACG. Amino acids: CASSELAGGPDT. The CDR3 as a whole reads CASSELAGGPDTQYF.

The sample holds many counts of this clone. Read coverage stops 3 residues before the CDR3 terminus; the germline J gene supplies the remainder. The chain uses TRBV20-1 and TRBJ2-3; 10 bases are shared with TRBD2. Germline V gives CDR1 DFQATT, CDR2 SNEGSKA (reference sequence). Losses at the gene ends were 5 bases for V and 4 bases for J; bases not matched to a gene: 12. The CDR3 contains 16 residues. The sequenced CDR3 bases are TGCAGTGCTCCCGGGCGGCTAGCGGGAGTCTCAGATACG. Its translation: CSAPGRLAGVSDT. The CDR3 in its entirety is CSAPGRLAGVSDTQYF.